Listed below are T cell receptor beta chains from one sample, sequenced in a study of T cell responses to AZD1222 COVID-19 vaccine. Sequencing used immunoSEQ multiplex PCR; TCRdb keeps in-frame clones, though not all of them. The sample includes more than 80,000 clones, approximately 92% of them seen just once. The sequencing used peripheral blood, collected 28 days after the second AZD1222 dose. Receptor source: an adult who received the AZD1222 COVID-19 vaccine. Both conserved end residues are part of each CDR3. D genes are given only for firm matches. Clone size is stated in some rows and not others, as once, few, many or a class when expanded.

v_gene	abundance	len	d_gene	j_gene	CDR3nt	CDR3aa
TRBV7-8	once	16	.	TRBJ2-5	TGTGCCAGCAGCTGTGTCCGGAGGTTTCGCGCGGAGACCCAGTACTTC	CASSCVRRFRAETQYF
TRBV7-9	.	16	TRBD1	TRBJ2-3	TGTGCCAGCAGCTTTCGACAGGGTCTAGGAGCAGATACGCAGTATTTT	CASSFRQGLGADTQYF
TRBV29-1	.	13	.	TRBJ2-1	TGCAGCGTCACCCCCACTAGCTTCAATGAGCAGTTCTTC	CSVTPTSFNEQFF
TRBV7-6	.	17	.	TRBJ2-3	TGTGCCAGCAGCTTCCAGTCCAGCACGATTAGCACAGATACGCAGTATTTT	CASSFQSSTISTDTQYF
TRBV7-8	.	15	TRBD1	TRBJ1-2	TGTGCCAGCAGCTTAGGGGGACAGGGGGCTTATGGCTACACCTTC	CASSLGGQGAYGYTF
TRBV12-3/TRBV12-4	few	13	.	TRBJ1-5	TGTGCCAGCACCCCGGGAGGATCCGGGCCCCAGCATTTT	CASTPGGSGPQHF
TRBV19	few	15	TRBD1	TRBJ1-2	TGTGCCAGTAGTATACTCCGCGGGACAGGCTATGGCTACACCTTC	CASSILRGTGYGYTF
TRBV30	.	14	.	TRBJ2-1	TGTGCCTGGAGTGTACTAACTAGCTCTGGTGAGCAGTTCTTC	CAWSVLTSSGEQFF
TRBV7-2	.	15	.	TRBJ1-3	TGTGCCAGCAGGAGGACAGCAATCTCTGGAAACACCATATATTTT	CASRRTAISGNTIYF
TRBV2	.	16	TRBD1	TRBJ2-7	TGTGCCAGCAGTGAAGGGCCGGGACAGGGGTCCTACGAGCAGTACTTC	CASSEGPGQGSYEQYF
TRBV18	.	19	.	TRBJ2-3	TGTGCCAGCTCACCAGTATGGTTGGACGGAATTTCTAGCACAGATACGCAGTATTTT	CASSPVWLDGISSTDTQYF
TRBV5-1	.	14	.	TRBJ1-6	TGCGCCAGCAGCAAGGACACCGGTAATTCACCCCTCCACTTT	CASSKDTGNSPLHF
TRBV10-3	.	14	TRBD2	TRBJ2-7	TGTGCCATCAGGCCAGCGGGAGGGCCCGACGAGCAGTACTTC	CAIRPAGGPDEQYF
TRBV2	.	13	.	TRBJ1-6	TGTGCCAGCCAACAGGCCCATAATTCACCCCTCCACTTT	CASQQAHNSPLHF
TRBV6-5	.	12	.	TRBJ2-7	TGTGCCAGCAGCAAGACTAGCTACGAGCAGTACTTC	CASSKTSYEQYF
TRBV6-5	.	15	.	TRBJ1-3	TGTGCCAGCAGTTACTCGTCAGGGGCTGGAAACACCATATATTTT	CASSYSSGAGNTIYF
TRBV21-1	.	11	.	TRBJ1-1	TGTGCCAGCAAAATTAAAGGGGAAGCTTTCTTT	CASKIKGEAFF
TRBV7-9	.	14	TRBD2	TRBJ2-5	TGTGCCAGCTGGATTGTCTTGGGGCGGGGGGGCCCTAACTTC	CASWIVLGRGGPNF
TRBV21-1	.	13	.	TRBJ2-2	TGTGCCAGCAGCAAGAGAAACGTGGGGGAGCTGTTTTTT	CASSKRNVGELFF
TRBV6-5	.	13	TRBD1	TRBJ1-1	TGTGCCAGCAGTTCCGGGACAGTGACTGAAGCTTTCTTT	CASSSGTVTEAFF
TRBV28	.	16	.	TRBJ2-1	TGTGCCAGCAGTTTAGCGGCCTCCAGCTCCTACAATGAGCAGTTCTTC	CASSLAASSSYNEQFF
TRBV25-1	.	15	.	TRBJ1-4	TGTGCCAGCAGTGGAGCCCGGACCCCTATTGAAAAACTGTTTTTT	CASSGARTPIEKLFF
TRBV19	.	16	TRBD2	TRBJ2-5	TGTGCCAGTAGTTCGTGGACTAGCGGGAGTAAAAAGACCCAGTACTTC	CASSSWTSGSKKTQYF
TRBV21-1	.	20	.	TRBJ2-6	TGTGCCAGCAGCGTCCCTCGATTACGGACTCCTATAACTGGGGCCAACGTCCTGACTTTC	CASSVPRLRTPITGANVLTF
TRBV2	.	14	.	TRBJ1-4	TGTGCCAGCAGTGAGACGAGTGGGGAGGAAAAACTGTTTTTT	CASSETSGEEKLFF
TRBV6-5	once	15	TRBD2	TRBJ2-7	TGTGCCAGCAGGGCCGGCCCGGGACTAGCCTACGAGCAGTACTTC	CASRAGPGLAYEQYF
TRBV2	.	16	TRBD1	TRBJ1-5	TGTGCCAGCAGTGGCCTAGACAGGGGTTTGGATCAGCCCCAGCATTTT	CASSGLDRGLDQPQHF
TRBV4-1	.	15	.	TRBJ2-7	TGCGCCAGCAGCCAAGAGAGGACAACTGGTTACGAGCAGTACTTC	CASSQERTTGYEQYF
TRBV7-6	.	19	.	TRBJ2-3	TGTGCCAGCAGCTTAGAGCCCGGGCCCCCTGGGGGGCACACAGATACGCAGTATTTT	CASSLEPGPPGGHTDTQYF
TRBV2	.	13	.	TRBJ1-2	TGTGCCAGCAGTGAAGGGCGAGGTAGCGGCTACACCTTC	CASSEGRGSGYTF
TRBV2	.	13	TRBD1	TRBJ1-2	TGTGCCAGCAGAGGGGACAGGGAGGGGGGCTACACCTTC	CASRGDREGGYTF
TRBV19	.	22	TRBD1	TRBJ2-4	TGTGCCAGTAGTATAGTGATTGGGGGACAGGGGGTTTTTGGACTAGCCAAAAACATTCAGTACTTC	CASSIVIGGQGVFGLAKNIQYF